These 24 T cell receptor beta chains were all obtained from the same sample, sequenced in a study of OX40 agonist ivuxolimab in advanced cancers. TCRdb's table, derived via immunoSEQ multiplex PCR, lists solely in-frame clones and lacks some. The data hold about 64,000 clones, with 80% to 90% observed a single time. Sequencing used CD4+ or CD8+ T cells sorted from blood, obtained in a trial of the OX40 agonist ivuxolimab. The receptors derive from an adult with an advanced solid tumor such as melanoma, head and neck, liver or kidney cancer.

V is TRBV11-2 and J is TRBJ2-7, with a weak D call TRBD2 (5 bases). Trimming removed 5 bases from V and 3 bases from J, with 17 bases in between. CDR3 length: 15 residues. The V gene's germline CDR1 is SGHAT and CDR2 FQNNGV. In DNA form, the CDR3 reads TGTGCCAGCAGCGTCTCCCCGGCAGGACTCTACGAGCAGTACTTC. Translated, it gives CASSVSPAGLYEQYF.

V gene TRBV27 combines with J gene TRBJ2-1, with TRBD2 matching over 8 bases. The CDR3 runs 15 residues. Per germline, CDR1 MNHEY and CDR2 SMNVEV (reference sequence). The J segment lost 5 bases and the V segment lost 6 bases, leaving 9 bases of the junction unmatched. CDR3 nucleotides: TGTGCCAGCAGCTATCCCGGGACTAGACACAATGAGCAGTTCTTC. Translated: CASSYPGTRHNEQFF.

The chain has TRBV9 and TRBJ2-7; 9 nucleotides match TRBD1. Germline-derived CDR1 and CDR2 are SGDLS and YYNGEE. This CDR3 spans 15 amino acids. The junction had 2 bases not matched to a gene; V was cut back by 0 bases and J by 1 base. The CDR3 reads CASSVDGTGSYEQYF. The CDR3 DNA reads TGTGCCAGCAGCGTAGACGGGACAGGGTCCTACGAGCAGTACTTC.

The chain uses TRBV11-2 and TRBJ1-1, with D uncertain. V was shortened by 6 bases and J by 2 bases, with 10 bases between the two germline ends. The CDR3 covers 13 residues. In germline, CDR1 is SGHAT, CDR2 FQNNGV. CDR3 sequence (DNA): TGTGCCAGCAGGGAACGAAGAAACACTGAAGCTTTCTTT. Translated, it gives CASRERRNTEAFF.

The rearrangement uses TRBV21-1 and TRBJ2-3; the table's D call, TRBD1, was not checked against the DNA. TRBV21-1 is assigned pseudogene status. The CDR3 is 15 amino acids. The CDR3 coding sequence is TGTGCCAGCAGCAACGACAGGGGAATCACAGATACGCAGTATTTT. This codes for CASSNDRGITDTQYF.

This clone appeared a few times. The chain carries TRBV28 and TRBJ1-5, with 8 bases identical to TRBD1. Germline V gene data show CDR1 as MDHEN and CDR2 as SYDVKM. The CDR3 covers 15 residues. The ends lost 5 bases at V and 5 bases at J; junction bases unmatched: 8. CDR3 loop: CASSPGTGPYQPQHF. For the CDR3, the DNA is TGTGCCAGCAGTCCAGGGACAGGTCCCTATCAGCCCCAGCATTTT.

This clone was observed a few times. V and J are TRBV6-5 and TRBJ2-2, with TRBD2 matching over 9 bases. The germline V gene has CDR1 MNHEY and CDR2 SVGAGI. With 6 bases clipped from V and 6 bases from J, the junction kept 8 bases outside the gene matches. The CDR3 runs to 15 residues. The CDR3 DNA is TGTGCCAGCAGAACGGGACTAGCCCAGCCCGGGGAGCTGTTTTTT. Protein: CASRTGLAQPGELFF.

The chain uses TRBV7-9 and TRBJ1-4; D not resolved. Deletions cut 2 bases from V and 6 bases from J, with 10 bases between. The CDR3 totals 14 residues. The germline gives CDR1 SEHNR, CDR2 FQNEAQ (reference sequence). The CDR3 bases are TGTGCCAGCAGCTTACTTTCTACAGATGAAAAACTGTTTTTT. This gives the protein CASSLLSTDEKLFF.

The gene calls are TRBV7-9 and TRBJ1-5, with 7 bases identical to TRBD1. CDR3 length equals 14 residues. V lost 5 bases, J lost 5 bases, and 6 bases stayed unmatched. From germline, CDR1 is SEHNR and CDR2 FQNEAQ (reference sequence). CDR3 nucleotides: TGTGCCAGCAGCCAGGGGGGATTTGATCAGCCCCAGCATTTT. Translating gives CASSQGGFDQPQHF.

The V gene is TRBV7-9, the J gene TRBJ2-1; the match to TRBD2 covers 8 bases. V gave up 1 base and J gave up 8 bases; unmatched junction bases: 4. CDR1 SEHNR and CDR2 FQNEAQ come from the germline V gene (reference sequence). The CDR3 runs 14 residues. CDR3 nucleotide sequence: TGTGCCAGCAGCTTAGTAGCGGGGATCTATGAGCAGTTCTTC. Residues: CASSLVAGIYEQFF.

The CDR3 region has the DNA TGTGCCAGTAGTTTCGGCGGGACGGGCTCCTACGAGCAGTACTTC. Residues: CASSFGGTGSYEQYF. V usage is TRBV19 and J usage is TRBJ2-7, with D tentatively TRBD2 (6 bases). Germline V lookup: CDR1 LNHDA, CDR2 SQIVND (reference sequence). The CDR3 contains 15 residues. With 5 bases removed from V and 0 bases from J, the gap between germline ends came to 14 bases. Full variable domain (outside the CDR3, taken from reference TRBV19 and TRBJ2-7): DGGITQSPKYLFRKEGQNVTLSCEQNLNHDAMYWYRQDPGQGLRLIYYSQIVNDFQKGDIAEGYSVSREKKESFPLTVTSAQKNPTAFYLCASSFGGTGSYEQYFGPGTRLTVT.

The V call is TRBV7-2, the J call TRBJ2-7, with D tentatively TRBD1 (5 bases). The V gene's germline CDR1 is SGHTA and CDR2 FQGNSA. V was shortened by 6 bases and J by 0 bases, with 9 bases between the two germline ends. This CDR3 is 13 amino acids long. This CDR3 reads CASRSGLSYEQYF. The CDR3 nucleotides read TGTGCCAGCAGATCAGGGCTCTCCTACGAGCAGTACTTC. Variable domain in full (rest from reference TRBV7-2 and TRBJ2-7): GAGVSQSPSNKVTEKGKDVELRCDPISGHTALYWYRQSLGQGLEFLIYFQGNSAPDKSGLPSDRFSAERTGGSVSTLTIQRTQQEDSAVYLCASRSGLSYEQYFGPGTRLTVT.

The chain combines TRBV4-2 with TRBJ2-7; D unclear. From germline, CDR1 is LGHNA and CDR2 YNFKEQ. The CDR3 covers 16 residues. V lost 1 base and J 3 bases, leaving 16 bases between the germline ends. In DNA, the CDR3 is TGTGCCAGCAGCCAAGGGTCGGCAGGTACATTCTACGAGCAGTACTTC. It is translated as CASSQGSAGTFYEQYF.

This chain joins TRBV11-3 and TRBJ1-1, with D possibly being TRBD1 (6 bases). V lost 4 bases and J lost 3, with 9 bases in between. CDR1 and CDR2 from the germline V gene are SGHNT and YENEEA. This CDR3 region has 13 residues. The CDR3 loop reads CASSYYRDTEAFF. The CDR3 nucleotides read TGTGCCAGCAGCTACTACAGGGACACTGAAGCTTTCTTT.

This rearrangement joins TRBV5-1 to TRBJ2-4; TRBD2 is a possible D gene (5 bases). This CDR3 has 14 residues. Trimming took 0 bases from V and 8 from J, leaving 12 bases between them. Germline-derived CDR1 and CDR2 are SGHRS and YFSETQ. The CDR3 sequence: CASSLAIGVDIQYF. CDR3 nucleotide sequence: TGCGCCAGCAGCTTGGCTATCGGGGTGGACATTCAGTACTTC.

This clone was recorded once. J is TRBJ2-1 and V is TRBV5-1; D possibly corresponds to TRBD1 (8 bases). CDR1 is SGHRS, CDR2 YFSETQ, per germline. The ends were cut back, 1 base at V and 2 bases at J, with 10 bases in the middle. This CDR3 comprises 15 residues. CDR3: CASSLTGGAYNEQFF. DNA for the CDR3: TGCGCCAGCAGCTTGACAGGGGGGGCCTACAATGAGCAGTTCTTC.

The chain joins TRBV27 to TRBJ1-2; TRBD1 aligns across 9 bases. This CDR3 comprises 15 residues. V shed 6 bases, J shed 2 bases, and the junction held 7 bases outside the gene matches. Germline V gene sequence: CDR1 MNHEY, CDR2 SMNVEV (reference sequence). In nucleotides, the CDR3 is TGTGCCAGCAGGACCGGGACAGGGTCCAACTATGGCTACACCTTC. Amino acids: CASRTGTGSNYGYTF.

The gene calls are TRBV5-5 and TRBJ2-3; D perhaps matches TRBD1 (6 bases). Trimming stripped 0 bases from V and 3 bases from J, with 11 bases between. The CDR3 has 15 amino acids. The germline V gene encodes CDR1 SGHKS and CDR2 YYEKEE (reference sequence). The CDR3 loop reads CASSLGRGRTDTQYF. In nucleotides, the CDR3 is TGTGCCAGCAGCTTGGGCAGGGGTCGGACAGATACGCAGTATTTT. The full variable domain, completed using reference TRBV5-5 and TRBJ2-3, is DAGVTQSPTHLIKTRGQQVTLRCSPISGHKSVSWYQQVLGQGPQFIFQYYEKEERGRGNFPDRFSARQFPNYSSELNVNALLLGDSALYLCASSLGRGRTDTQYFGPGTRLTVL.

This sequence joins TRBV6-6 and TRBJ2-1; D gene unclear. The CDR3 consists of 11 residues. With 5 bases removed from V and 8 bases from J, the gap between germline ends came to 7 bases. Germline V gene data show CDR1 as MNHNY and CDR2 as SVGAGI (reference sequence). The CDR3 DNA reads as TGTGCCAGCAGTCTCCAGGATGAGCAGTTCTTC. Encoded protein: CASSLQDEQFF.

This clone was seen only once. The chain couples TRBV10-2 to TRBJ2-2; TRBD1 matches 7 bases. This CDR3 contains 14 residues. V trimming: 6 bases; J trimming: 2 bases; junction bases outside the gene matches: 3. Germline V CDR1 and CDR2: WSHSY, SAAADI. This CDR3 reads CASSRQGNTGELFF. CDR3 nucleotides: TGCGCCAGCAGCCGACAGGGAAACACCGGGGAGCTGTTTTTT.

The rearrangement links TRBV5-8 to TRBJ1-5, with D perhaps TRBD1 (6 bases). V was pared by 4 bases and J by 11 bases, with 10 bases between. Looked up from germline, CDR1 is SGHTS and CDR2 is YDEGEE. The CDR3 totals 11 residues. The CDR3 sequence is CASSGGGTQHF. The CDR3 bases are TGTGCCAGCAGCGGAGGGGGAACCCAGCATTTT.

The genes are TRBV16 and TRBJ2-5; D is unclear. The CDR3 sequence is 14 residues long. Germline CDR1 reads KGHSY; CDR2 reads FQNENV. The V end lost 3 bases, the J end lost 0 bases, and 8 bases lay between the germline ends. The CDR3: CASSHGVDQETQYF. As DNA, the CDR3 is TGTGCCAGCAGCCATGGGGTGGACCAAGAGACCCAGTACTTC.

The gene calls are TRBV14 and TRBJ2-7; 9 bases fit TRBD1. Germline trimming cut 0 bases from V and 2 bases from J; bases unmatched to any gene: 11. The CDR3 loop spans 18 amino acids. The germline V gene has CDR1 SGHDN and CDR2 FVKESK. The CDR3 DNA reads TGTGCCAGCAGCCAAGACGGGACAGGGATCTTTGGAACCTACGAGCAGTACTTC. This encodes CASSQDGTGIFGTYEQYF. Full variable domain (outside the CDR3, taken from reference TRBV14 and TRBJ2-7): EAGVTQFPSHSVIEKGQTVTLRCDPISGHDNLYWYRRVMGKEIKFLLHFVKESKQDESGMPNNRFLAERTGGTYSTLKVQPAELEDSGVYFCASSQDGTGIFGTYEQYFGPGTRLTVT.

The V gene is TRBV19, the J gene TRBJ2-7, with TRBD2 identical over 10 bases. The J segment lost 1 base and the V segment lost 6 bases, leaving 6 bases of the junction unmatched. Germline V gives CDR1 LNHDA, CDR2 SQIVND (reference sequence). The CDR3 contains 15 residues. The CDR3 loop reads CASSPAGGRSYEQYF. The DNA of the CDR3 is TGTGCCAGTAGCCCAGCGGGAGGGCGTTCCTACGAGCAGTACTTC.